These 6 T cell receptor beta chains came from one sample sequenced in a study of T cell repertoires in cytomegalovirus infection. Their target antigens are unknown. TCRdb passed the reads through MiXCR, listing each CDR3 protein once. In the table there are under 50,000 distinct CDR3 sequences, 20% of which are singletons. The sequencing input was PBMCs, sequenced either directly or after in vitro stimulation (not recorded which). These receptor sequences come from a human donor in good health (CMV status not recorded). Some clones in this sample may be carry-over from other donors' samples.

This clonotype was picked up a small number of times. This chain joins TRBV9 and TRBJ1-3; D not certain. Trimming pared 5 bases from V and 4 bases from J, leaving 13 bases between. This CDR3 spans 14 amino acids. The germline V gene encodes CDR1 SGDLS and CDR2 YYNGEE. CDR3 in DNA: TGTGCCAGCAGGCCCCAACCGGGCGGAAACACCATATATTTT. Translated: CASRPQPGGNTIYF.

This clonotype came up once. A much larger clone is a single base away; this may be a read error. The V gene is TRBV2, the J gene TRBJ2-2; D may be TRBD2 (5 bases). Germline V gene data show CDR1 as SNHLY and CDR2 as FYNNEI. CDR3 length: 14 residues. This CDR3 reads CASSIIPNTGELVF. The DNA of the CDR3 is TGTGCCAGCAGTATCATACCGAACACCGGGGAGCTGGTTTTT. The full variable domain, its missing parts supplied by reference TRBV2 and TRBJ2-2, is EPEVTQTPSHQVTQMGQEVILRCVPISNHLYFYWYRQILGQKVEFLVSFYNNEISEKSEIFDDQFSVERPDGSNFTLKIRSTKLEDSAMYFCASSIIPNTGELVFGEGSRLTVL.

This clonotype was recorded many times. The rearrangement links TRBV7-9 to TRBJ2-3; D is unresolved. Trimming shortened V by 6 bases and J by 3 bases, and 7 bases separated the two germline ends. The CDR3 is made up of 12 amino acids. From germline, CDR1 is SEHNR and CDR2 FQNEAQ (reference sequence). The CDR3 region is CASSPWTDTQYF. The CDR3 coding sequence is TGTGCCAGCAGTCCGTGGACAGATACGCAGTATTTT.

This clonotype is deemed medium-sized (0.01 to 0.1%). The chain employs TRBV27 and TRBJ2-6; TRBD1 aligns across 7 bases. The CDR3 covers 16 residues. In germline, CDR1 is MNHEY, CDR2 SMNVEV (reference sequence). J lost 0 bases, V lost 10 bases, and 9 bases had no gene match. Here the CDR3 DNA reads TGTGCCACCTCGACAGGGAGACTCTCTGGGGCCAACGTCCTGACTTTC. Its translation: CATSTGRLSGANVLTF. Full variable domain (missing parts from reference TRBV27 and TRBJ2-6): EAQVTQNPRYLITVTGKKLTVTCSQNMNHEYMSWYRQDPGLGLRQIYYSMNVEVTDKGDVPEGYKVSRKEKRNFPLILESPSPNQTSLYFCATSTGRLSGANVLTFGAGSRLTVL.

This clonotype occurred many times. The CDR3 region is CASTIGPYHTEAFF. The CDR3 nucleotides read TGTGCCAGCACCATCGGACCCTACCACACTGAAGCTTTCTTT. The chain is built from TRBV12-3 or TRBV12-4 and TRBJ1-1; no clear D gene. CDR3 length equals 14 residues. The germline V and J ends were trimmed by 7 bases and 3 bases, with 15 bases remaining between them.

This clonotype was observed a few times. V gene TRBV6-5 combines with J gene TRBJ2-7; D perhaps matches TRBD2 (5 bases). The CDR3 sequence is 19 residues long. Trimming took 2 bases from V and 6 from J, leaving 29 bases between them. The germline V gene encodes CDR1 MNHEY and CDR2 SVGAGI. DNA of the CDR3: TGTGCCAGCAGTTACCCCCCCCCGACGGGGTTGTGGATCGGGTGCGAGCAGTACTTC. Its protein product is CASSYPPPTGLWIGCEQYF.